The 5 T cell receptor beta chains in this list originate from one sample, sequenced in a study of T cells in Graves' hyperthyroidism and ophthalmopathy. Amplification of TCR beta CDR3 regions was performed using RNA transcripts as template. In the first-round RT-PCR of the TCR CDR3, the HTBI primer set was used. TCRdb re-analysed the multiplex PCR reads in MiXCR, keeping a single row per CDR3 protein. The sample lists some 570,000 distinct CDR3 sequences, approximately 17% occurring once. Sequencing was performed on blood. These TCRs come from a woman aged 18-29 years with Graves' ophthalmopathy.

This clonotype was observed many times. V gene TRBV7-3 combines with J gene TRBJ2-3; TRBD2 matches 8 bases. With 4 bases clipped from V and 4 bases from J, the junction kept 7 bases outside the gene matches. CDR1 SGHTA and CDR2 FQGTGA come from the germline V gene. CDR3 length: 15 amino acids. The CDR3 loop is CASSSSGTRADTQYF. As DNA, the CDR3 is TGTGCCAGCAGCTCCTCCGGGACTAGGGCAGATACGCAGTATTTT. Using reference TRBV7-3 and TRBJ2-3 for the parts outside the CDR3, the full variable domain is GAGVSQTPSNKVTEKGKYVELRCDPISGHTALYWYRQSLGQGPEFLIYFQGTGAADDSGLPNDRFFAVRPEGSVSTLKIQRTERGDSAVYLCASSSSGTRADTQYFGPGTRLTVL.

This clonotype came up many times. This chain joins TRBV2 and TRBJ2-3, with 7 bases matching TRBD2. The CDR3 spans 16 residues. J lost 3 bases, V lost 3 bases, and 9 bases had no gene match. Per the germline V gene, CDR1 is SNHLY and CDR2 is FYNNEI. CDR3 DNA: TGTGCCAGCAGTGAGGGTTCAGCGGGGAGGACAGATACGCAGTATTTT. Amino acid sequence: CASSEGSAGRTDTQYF.

Written as DNA, the CDR3 is TGTGCCACCAGCAGAGAACTGGAGACAGGGGGGAAAGAGACCCAGTACTTC. Residues: CATSRELETGGKETQYF. The V and J genes are TRBV15 and TRBJ2-5; 9 nucleotides match TRBD1. The CDR3 extends over 17 amino acids. Germline V lookup: CDR1 LNHNV, CDR2 YYDKDF (reference sequence). V lost 0 bases, J lost 3 bases, and 8 bases stayed unmatched.

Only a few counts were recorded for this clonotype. The CDR3 DNA follows: TGTGCCAGCAGCCGACTCCAGACAGGGGCCTCTTACGAGCAGTACTTC. Its protein product is CASSRLQTGASYEQYF. This sequence joins TRBV7-6 and TRBJ2-7; 8 bases fit TRBD1. The CDR3 runs to 16 residues. Trimming cost V 5 bases and J 4 bases; bases outside gene matches: 13. CDR1 and CDR2 from the germline V gene are SGHVS and FNYEAQ.

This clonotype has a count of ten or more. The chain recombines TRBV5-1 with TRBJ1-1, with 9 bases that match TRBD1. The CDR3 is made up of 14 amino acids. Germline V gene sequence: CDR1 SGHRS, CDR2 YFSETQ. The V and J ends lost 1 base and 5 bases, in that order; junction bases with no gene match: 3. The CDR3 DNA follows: TGCGCCAGCAGCTTGAACAGGGGGCAAACTGAAGCTTTCTTT. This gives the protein CASSLNRGQTEAFF.